The next 5 T cell receptor beta chains were all read from a single sample in a study of early T cells in non-severe SARS-CoV-2 infection. In TCRdb, the 5' RACE reads were re-called with MiXCR into one record per CDR3 protein. The sample yields about 100,000 distinct CDR3 sequences, roughly an eighth seen once. Sequencing was carried out using whole blood. Receptor source: an adult who was a healthcare worker with PCR-confirmed SARS-CoV-2 infection or an uninfected control (not recorded which).

This clonotype appeared a few times. This rearrangement joins TRBV5-1 to TRBJ2-3; no reliable D call. Germline lookup yields CDR1 SGHRS and CDR2 YFSETQ. The CDR3 consists of 13 residues. V was pared by 2 bases and J by 0 bases, with 4 bases between. CDR3 sequence (DNA): TGCGCCAGCAGCTTCGACAGCACAGATACGCAGTATTTT. It encodes CASSFDSTDTQYF.

The chain has TRBV11-2 and TRBJ2-7; tentative D call: TRBD1 (6 bases). From germline, CDR1 is SGHAT and CDR2 FQNNGV. Trimming left V 5 bases short and J 2 bases short, with 16 bases between. The CDR3 length is 15 residues. Here the CDR3 reads CASSRSQDRTYEQYF. CDR3 sequence (DNA): TGTGCCAGCAGCCGTTCCCAGGACAGAACCTACGAGCAGTACTTC.

This clonotype has more than one count but fewer than ten. The genes are TRBV20-1 and TRBJ1-5; 7 bases align to TRBD1. V gave up 8 bases and J gave up 4 bases; unmatched junction bases: 5. Germline V gene lookup returns CDR1 DFQATT and CDR2 SNEGSKA (reference sequence). This CDR3 has 12 residues. The CDR3 is CSTHRGNQPQHF. In DNA form, the CDR3 reads TGCAGTACGCACAGGGGAAATCAGCCCCAGCATTTT.

The V and J genes are TRBV20-1 and TRBJ2-5; 8 bases align to TRBD1. V lost 0 bases to trimming and J lost 5 bases; unmatched junction nucleotides: 8. The CDR3 loop spans 15 amino acids. The germline gives CDR1 DFQATT, CDR2 SNEGSKA (reference sequence). The CDR3 is CSARDLQGARETQYF. CDR3 coding DNA: TGCAGTGCTAGAGATTTGCAGGGGGCAAGGGAGACCCAGTACTTC.

This clonotype was observed many times. CDR3 coding DNA: TGTGCCAGCAGCCCCTACTCCGCCTACGAGCAGTACTTC. Its translation is CASSPYSAYEQYF. The chain recombines TRBV6-2 or TRBV6-3 with TRBJ2-7, with unresolved D. Germline V gene data show CDR1 as MNHEY and CDR2 as SVGEGT. The CDR3 spans 13 residues. The V end lost 6 bases, the J end lost 2 bases, and 11 bases lay between the germline ends.